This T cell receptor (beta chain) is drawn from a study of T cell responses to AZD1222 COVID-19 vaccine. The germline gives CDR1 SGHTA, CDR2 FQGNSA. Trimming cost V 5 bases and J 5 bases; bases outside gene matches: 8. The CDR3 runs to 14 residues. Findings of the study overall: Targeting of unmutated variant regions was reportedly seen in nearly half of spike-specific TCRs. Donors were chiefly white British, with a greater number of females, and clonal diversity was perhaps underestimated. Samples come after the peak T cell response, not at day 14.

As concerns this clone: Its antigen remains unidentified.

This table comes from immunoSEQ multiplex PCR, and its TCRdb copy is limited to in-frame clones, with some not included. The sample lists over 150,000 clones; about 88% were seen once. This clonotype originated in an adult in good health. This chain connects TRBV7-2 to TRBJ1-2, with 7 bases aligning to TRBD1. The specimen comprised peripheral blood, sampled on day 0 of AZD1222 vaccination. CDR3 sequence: CASSRRDSIYGYTF. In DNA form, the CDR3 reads TGTGCCAGCAGCCGCAGGGACAGCATTTATGGCTACACCTTC.